This T cell receptor (beta chain) is drawn from a study of regulatory T cells in long-lasting Graves disease. Regarding the study as a whole: Tissue studied was limited to peripheral blood, excluding thyroid tissue.

The V segment lost 4 bases and the J segment 7 bases; nucleotides outside the gene matches: 9. Germline CDR1 is LGHNA and CDR2 is YSLEER. The CDR3 length is 15 residues. Combining iRepertoire HTBI primers with Arm-PCR of CDR3 regions, the authors built TCR beta libraries. TCRdb recomputed calls from the multiplex PCR reads with MiXCR, one row per CDR3 protein. Of about 430,000 distinct CDR3 sequences detected, about 15% appear once; the ten largest clones hold around 7.6%. Remarks on this clonotype: Its antigen remains unknown.

Time point specified: newly diagnosed GD, antithyroid drugs for less than 3 months. RNA from PBMCs was the source of the TCR library. Graves' disease diagnosis was established per American Thyroid Association guidelines. This same sample was also taken into another study, of T cells in Graves' hyperthyroidism and ophthalmopathy. Per that study: When the TCR CDR3 underwent first-round RT-PCR, the HTBI primer set was used.

This chain connects TRBV4-3 to TRBJ2-2, with TRBD1 matching over 7 bases. This receptor was identified in a woman in her thirties or forties with Graves disease. The source material was peripheral blood mononuclear cells (PBMCs), sampled at new diagnosis, from a patient treated with antithyroid drugs. The CDR3 DNA reads TGCGCCAGCAGCCCGAGGGGCAGGGGGAGCGGGGAGCTGTTTTTT. Translated: CASSPRGRGSGELFF.